What follows are 17 T cell receptor beta chains derived from one specimen sequenced in a study of shared clonotypes between healthy human individuals (dated by TCRdb to about 2020). Library creation used the immunoSEQ multiplex PCR assay. Sourced from immuneACCESS, this table was stored by TCRdb with only in-frame sequences that have V and J called. A share of the clones is absent; for the studies checked, an unresolved V gene accounts for under half, and the remainder has no known explanation. For this sample the table gives about a million clones, of which about 76% were detected only once. Of the sample, 1.4% is held by the ten largest clones. The source material was memory CD4+ T cells sorted from blood. The intended sense of this specimen's cell subset or site label: CD45RA-negative fraction. These receptor sequences come from a man aged 18 to 30 in good health.

This clone was counted between two and nine times. The V gene is TRBV7-2, the J gene TRBJ2-1; 9 bases are shared with TRBD2. The CDR3 runs 14 residues. Trimming at V came to 5 bases and at J to 9 bases, leaving 8 bases not matched to a gene. From germline, CDR1 is SGHTA and CDR2 FQGNSA. The chain's CDR3 is CASSRRTSDVEQFF. The CDR3 DNA reads TGTGCCAGCAGCCGCCGGACTAGCGATGTTGAGCAGTTCTTC.

This chain joins TRBV5-1 and TRBJ2-7; TRBD2 aligns across 11 bases. The V segment lost 5 bases and the J segment 5 bases; nucleotides outside the gene matches: 12. The CDR3 covers 16 residues. Germline V gene data show CDR1 as SGHRS and CDR2 as YFSETQ. Here the CDR3 DNA reads TGCGCCAGCAGATCTAGCGGGAGGCCCGACGCCCACGAGCAGTACTTC. Residues: CASRSSGRPDAHEQYF.

This clone was seen more than once but under ten times. V gene TRBV27 combines with J gene TRBJ2-5, with D maybe TRBD1 (5 bases). V was clipped by 5 bases and J by 0 bases, with 16 bases between them. The germline CDR1 and CDR2 sequences are MNHEY and SMNVEV (reference sequence). This CDR3 region has 16 residues. The CDR3 loop reads CASSRLISGNQETQYF. The CDR3 DNA is TGTGCCAGCAGTCGCCTCATTTCAGGGAACCAAGAGACCCAGTACTTC.

The chain combines TRBV7-8 with TRBJ1-2; a possible D gene is TRBD1 (5 bases). The CDR3 runs to 14 residues. V dropped 1 base and J dropped 2 bases, with 8 bases sitting between them. Germline V gives CDR1 SGHVS, CDR2 FQNEAQ. The CDR3 coding sequence is TGTGCCAGCAGCTTAGGTCCAGGGAACTATGGCTACACCTTC. Translated: CASSLGPGNYGYTF.

The chain recombines TRBV5-1 with TRBJ2-1; unclear D gene. Trimming took 4 bases from V and 16 from J, leaving 18 bases between them. The CDR3 totals 12 residues. In germline, CDR1 is SGHRS, CDR2 YFSETQ. CDR3 nucleotides: TGCGCCAGCAGCCCCGGGTGGCTAGAGGAATTCTTC. Translated: CASSPGWLEEFF.

V and J are TRBV20-1 and TRBJ1-2; D remains ambiguous. This CDR3 region has 11 residues. V gave up 1 base and J gave up 8 bases, with 8 bases separating them. Germline V gives CDR1 DFQATT, CDR2 SNEGSKA (reference sequence). CDR3 in DNA: TGCAGTGCTAGAGGTTTGGAAGGCTACACCTTC. Amino acid sequence: CSARGLEGYTF.

The chain joins TRBV4-1 to TRBJ2-2; TRBD1 aligns across 8 bases. The CDR3 has 18 residues. Per the germline V gene, CDR1 is MGHRA and CDR2 is YSYEKL. The junction had 9 bases not matched to a gene; V was cut back by 3 bases and J by 0 bases. CDR3 in amino acids: CASSQRVQGDTNTGELFF. CDR3 sequence (DNA): TGCGCCAGCAGCCAGAGAGTACAGGGGGACACGAACACCGGGGAGCTGTTTTTT.

The chain employs TRBV30 and TRBJ2-7; TRBD2 matches at 11 bases. Germline CDR1 is GTSNPN and CDR2 is SVGIG (reference sequence). V shed 4 bases and J 10 bases; nucleotides not matched to a gene: 3. The CDR3 covers 11 residues. The DNA of the CDR3 is TGTGCCTGGACTAGCGGGAGGTTACAGTACTTC. It encodes CAWTSGRLQYF.

This sequence joins TRBV7-2 and TRBJ2-7, with 11 bases aligning to TRBD2. Trimming at V came to 2 bases and at J to 7 bases, leaving 4 bases not matched to a gene. The length of the CDR3 is 14 residues. CDR1 and CDR2 from the germline V gene are SGHTA and FQGNSA. The CDR3 nucleotides are TGTGCCAGCAGCTTATCTAGCGGGAGGCCGGAGCAGTACTTC. It yields the protein CASSLSSGRPEQYF. Supplemented by reference TRBV7-2 and TRBJ2-7, the full variable domain reads GAGVSQSPSNKVTEKGKDVELRCDPISGHTALYWYRQSLGQGLEFLIYFQGNSAPDKSGLPSDRFSAERTGGSVSTLTIQRTQQEDSAVYLCASSLSSGRPEQYFGPGTRLTVT.

As to this clone: Distinct nucleotide sequences in the sample also encode this CDR3. This chain connects TRBV5-1 to TRBJ1-2; maybe TRBD1 (6 bases). Per germline, CDR1 SGHRS and CDR2 YFSETQ. The V end was cut by 5 bases, the J end by 0 bases, with 11 bases between. The length of the CDR3 is 14 residues. The CDR3 loop is CASSRQEANYGYTF. The CDR3 DNA sequence: TGCGCCAGCAGTAGACAGGAGGCTAACTATGGCTACACCTTC.

This rearrangement joins TRBV19 to TRBJ1-3; TRBD1 aligns across 8 bases. The V gene end was trimmed by 6 bases and the J gene end by 2 bases; junction bases not matched to a gene: 9. There are 16 residues in the CDR3. Germline V gene sequence: CDR1 LNHDA, CDR2 SQIVND (reference sequence). The CDR3 here is CASRPWTGNTGNTIYF. The CDR3 DNA sequence: TGTGCCAGTAGGCCCTGGACAGGGAATACTGGAAACACCATATATTTT.

CDR3 bases: TGTGCCAGCAGATCAGGGGGCGGAGAGACCCAGTACTTC. Protein: CASRSGGGETQYF. The chain combines TRBV6-1 with TRBJ2-5; 8 bases match TRBD1. Per germline, CDR1 MNHNS and CDR2 SASEGT. The CDR3 is 13 amino acids. V lost 6 bases to trimming and J lost 4 bases; unmatched junction nucleotides: 4.

V and J are TRBV30 and TRBJ1-2, with D maybe TRBD1 (5 bases). The CDR3 has 15 amino acids. Trimming removed 0 bases at V and 7 bases at J, with 18 bases between. The germline V gene has CDR1 GTSNPN and CDR2 SVGIG (reference sequence). The CDR3 protein is CAWSVKGRGTGGYTF. In DNA, the CDR3 is TGTGCCTGGAGTGTAAAGGGGCGGGGGACGGGTGGCTACACCTTC.

Of note for this clone: This may be a read error: a much more frequent sequence differs by one nucleotide. The chain couples TRBV5-1 to TRBJ1-4; D not resolved. This CDR3 is 14 amino acids long. V was pared by 4 bases and J by 0 bases, with 7 bases between. Germline CDR1 and CDR2: SGHRS and YFSETQ. CDR3 protein: CASSVDTTNEKLFF. The CDR3 nucleotides are TGCGCCAGCAGCGTAGACACAACTAATGAAAAACTGTTTTTT.

This sequence joins TRBV2 and TRBJ1-2, with D possibly TRBD1 on 6 matching bases. Trimming took 4 bases from V and 1 from J, leaving 13 bases between them. CDR3 length: 15 amino acids. Germline lookup yields CDR1 SNHLY and CDR2 FYNNEI. The CDR3 reads CASSAQGIGNYGYTF. The CDR3 DNA reads TGTGCCAGCAGTGCCCAGGGGATCGGTAACTATGGCTACACCTTC.

The rearrangement joins TRBV9 to TRBJ1-3; D gene uncertain. Trimming removed 0 bases from V and 1 base from J, with 8 bases in between. Germline values: CDR1 SGDLS, CDR2 YYNGEE. The CDR3 covers 15 residues. DNA of the CDR3: TGTGCCAGCAGCGTAGCTACCACTTCTGGAAACACCATATATTTT. Translated: CASSVATTSGNTIYF.

The chain joins TRBV5-6 to TRBJ1-6; 7 bases agree with TRBD1. Germline loops: CDR1 SGHDT, CDR2 YYEEEE. The CDR3 consists of 15 residues. Trimming cost V 3 bases and J 10 bases; bases outside gene matches: 10. DNA for the CDR3: TGTGCCAGCAGCTCAAAGGACAGGCTAGGGTCACCCCTCCACTTT. Amino acids: CASSSKDRLGSPLHF. Full variable domain (remainder filled in from reference TRBV5-6 and TRBJ1-6): DAGVTQSPTHLIKTRGQQVTLRCSPKSGHDTVSWYQQALGQGPQFIFQYYEEEERQRGNFPDRFSGHQFPNYSSELNVNALLLGDSALYLCASSSKDRLGSPLHFGNGTRLTVT.